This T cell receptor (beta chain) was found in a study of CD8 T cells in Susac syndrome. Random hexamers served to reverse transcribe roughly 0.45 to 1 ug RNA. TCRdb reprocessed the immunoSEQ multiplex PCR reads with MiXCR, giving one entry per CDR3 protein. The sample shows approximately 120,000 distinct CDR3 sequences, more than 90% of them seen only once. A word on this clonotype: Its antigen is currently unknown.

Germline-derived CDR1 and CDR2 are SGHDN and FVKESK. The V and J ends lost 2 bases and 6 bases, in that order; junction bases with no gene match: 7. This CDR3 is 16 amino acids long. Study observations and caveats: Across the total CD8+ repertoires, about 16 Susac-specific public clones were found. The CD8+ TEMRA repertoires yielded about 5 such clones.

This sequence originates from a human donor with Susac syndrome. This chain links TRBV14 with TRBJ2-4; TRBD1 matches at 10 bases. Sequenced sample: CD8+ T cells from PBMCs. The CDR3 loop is CASSQSWDRGGNIQYF. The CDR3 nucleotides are TGTGCCAGCAGCCAATCTTGGGACAGGGGAGGAAACATTCAGTACTTC.